Shown below are 20 T cell receptor beta chains from a single sample sequenced in a study of T-cell reconstitution after alpha-beta-depleted transplantation in children. The authors prepared the TCRbeta library with unique molecular identifiers. TCRdb called the PCR reads again in MiXCR, with one record for every CDR3 protein. The sample consists of about 980,000 distinct CDR3 sequences, less than 30% of them appearing once. This material consisted of PBMCs, mostly from graft donor cells, taken 360 days after TCRalphabeta/CD19-depleted stem cell transplant. These receptors were obtained from a boy under three years old who had a stem cell transplant for SCID, so the T cells may come from the graft donor.

A few counts support this clonotype. V is TRBV5-5 and J is TRBJ2-2, with TRBD2 as a possible D gene (6 bases). The CDR3 covers 16 residues. The V and J ends lost 0 bases and 4 bases respectively, with 13 bases between them. CDR1 is SGHKS, CDR2 YYEKEE, per germline (reference sequence). The CDR3, as DNA: TGTGCCAGCAGCTTGGGGCGGGGTTCCCCCACCGGGGAGCTGTTTTTT. The encoded protein is CASSLGRGSPTGELFF.

J is TRBJ2-1 and V is TRBV20-1; 8 positions agree with TRBD2. The length of the CDR3 is 14 residues. V lost 5 bases, J lost 9 bases, and 12 bases stayed unmatched. Germline V gene sequence: CDR1 DFQATT, CDR2 SNEGSKA (reference sequence). CDR3 loop: CSAVRGATLGEQFF. The CDR3 region has the DNA TGCAGTGCTGTGCGGGGGGCCACCCTCGGTGAGCAGTTCTTC.

This rearrangement joins TRBV2 to TRBJ1-1, with a weak D call TRBD1 (5 bases). The V and J ends lost 2 bases and 5 bases respectively, with 12 bases between them. CDR3 length: 14 residues. Germline V gene data show CDR1 as SNHLY and CDR2 as FYNNEI. CDR3 bases: TGTGCCAGCAGTGAACAGGGATATTTTACTGAAGCTTTCTTT. Residues: CASSEQGYFTEAFF.

This clonotype was observed once. This sequence joins TRBV15 and TRBJ1-4; 9 positions agree with TRBD1. Trimming removed 0 bases from V and 8 bases from J; junction bases left unmatched: 7. The CDR3 is made up of 16 amino acids. Germline CDR1 is LNHNV and CDR2 is YYDKDF (reference sequence). The CDR3 spells CATSRDHGTGLEKLFF. As DNA, the CDR3 is TGTGCCACCAGCAGAGATCACGGGACAGGGCTCGAAAAACTGTTTTTT. The full variable domain, completed using reference TRBV15 and TRBJ1-4, is DAMVIQNPRYQVTQFGKPVTLSCSQTLNHNVMYWYQQKSSQAPKLLFHYYDKDFNNEADTPDNFQSRRPNTSFCFLDIRSPGLGDTAMYLCATSRDHGTGLEKLFFGSGTQLSVL.

This clonotype was detected only a few times. The chain combines TRBV9 with TRBJ2-5; tentative D call: TRBD1 (6 bases). V lost 3 bases and J lost 6, with 15 bases in between. CDR3 length: 14 residues. Germline CDR1 SGDLS, CDR2 YYNGEE. The chain's CDR3 is CASSGRQAGQTQYF. The CDR3 DNA sequence: TGTGCCAGCAGCGGCCGACAGGCCGGTCAGACCCAGTACTTC.

CDR3 in DNA: TGTGCCAGCTCACCACTGATCGGACCGGTTATGAACACTGAAGCTTTCTTT. It encodes CASSPLIGPVMNTEAFF. The chain employs TRBV18 and TRBJ1-1; D gene ambiguous. This CDR3 contains 17 residues. Germline CDR1 KGHSH, CDR2 LQKENI. Trimming took off 1 base at V and 0 bases at J, with 15 bases between the two ends.

This clonotype was found a few times. V usage is TRBV6-1 and J usage is TRBJ2-1, with 8 bases that match TRBD1. Germline CDR1 reads MNHNS; CDR2 reads SASEGT. The CDR3 runs 16 residues. V shed 6 bases, J shed 0 bases, and the junction held 7 bases outside the gene matches. CDR3 coding DNA: TGTGCCAGCAGCACAGGACAGGGCCCCTCCTACAATGAGCAGTTCTTC. It specifies CASSTGQGPSYNEQFF.

J is TRBJ1-5 and V is TRBV7-6, with a possible D match to TRBD1 (6 bases). The ends were cut back, 1 base at V and 4 bases at J, with 11 bases in the middle. Germline assignment: CDR1 SGHVS and CDR2 FNYEAQ. The CDR3 has 15 amino acids. Here the CDR3 reads CASSLDQGGNQPQHF. CDR3 coding DNA: TGTGCCAGCAGCTTAGACCAAGGGGGGAATCAGCCCCAGCATTTT. Full variable domain (outside the CDR3, taken from reference TRBV7-6 and TRBJ1-5): GAGVSQSPRYKVTKRGQDVALRCDPISGHVSLYWYRQALGQGPEFLTYFNYEAQQDKSGLPNDRFSAERPEGSISTLTIQRTEQRDSAMYRCASSLDQGGNQPQHFGDGTRLSIL.

The CDR3 loop is CASSQVNLVGDTEAFF. DNA of the CDR3: TGCGCCAGCAGCCAAGTCAATCTTGTTGGAGACACTGAAGCTTTCTTT. V is TRBV4-3 and J is TRBJ1-1; D is ambiguous. Germline V gene data show CDR1 as LGHNA and CDR2 as YSLEER. This CDR3 is 16 amino acids long. The germline V and J ends were trimmed by 1 base and 3 bases, with 15 bases remaining between them.

This clonotype showed up just a few times. V and J are TRBV12-5 and TRBJ2-7; no reliable D call. The V gene lost 4 bases and the J gene lost 5 bases, with 6 bases spanning the gap. This CDR3 spans 11 amino acids. Germline CDR1 LGHNT, CDR2 FRNRAP. CDR3 protein: CASGSDHEQYF. The DNA for the CDR3 is TGTGCTAGTGGTTCCGACCACGAGCAGTACTTC.

This clonotype was seen only once. J is TRBJ2-4 and V is TRBV2; 7 nucleotides agree with TRBD2. J lost 1 base, V lost 8 bases, and 2 bases had no gene match. The CDR3 runs 13 residues. CDR1 is SNHLY, CDR2 FYNNEI, per germline. CDR3 sequence: CASGGDAKNIQYF. The CDR3 coding sequence is TGTGCCAGCGGGGGGGACGCCAAAAACATTCAGTACTTC.

This clonotype appeared a few times. This chain links TRBV20-1 with TRBJ1-1, with D possibly being TRBD1 (6 bases). The CDR3 length is 16 residues. Germline V gives CDR1 DFQATT, CDR2 SNEGSKA (reference sequence). V gave up 0 bases and J gave up 1 base, with 15 bases separating them. CDR3 bases: TGCAGTGCTAGAGATGGTTCATTACAGGGGAACACTGAAGCTTTCTTT. Encoded protein: CSARDGSLQGNTEAFF.

The table lists this clonotype with a few counts. The chain employs TRBV9 and TRBJ1-2, with 10 nucleotides matching TRBD1. Germline V gives CDR1 SGDLS, CDR2 YYNGEE. The length of the CDR3 is 14 residues. V shed 3 bases and J 4 bases; nucleotides not matched to a gene: 3. The CDR3 spells CASSGWTGGYGYTF. The CDR3 DNA reads as TGTGCCAGCAGCGGGTGGACAGGGGGCTATGGCTACACCTTC.

This clonotype appeared a few times. The V and J genes are TRBV12-3 or TRBV12-4 and TRBJ2-1; 9 bases line up with TRBD2. V was pared by 4 bases and J by 6 bases, with 10 bases of the junction left unmatched. This CDR3 is 16 amino acids long. Here the CDR3 DNA reads TGTGCCAGCAGTTACGGTCTAGCGGGGACGGGCAATGAGCAGTTCTTC. Encoded protein: CASSYGLAGTGNEQFF.

In this sample, this clonotype turned up a few times. Written as DNA, the CDR3 is TGTGCCAGCAGCGTAGGGGAGACTAGCGTATCCTACAATGAGCAGTTCTTC. Its protein is CASSVGETSVSYNEQFF. The rearrangement links TRBV9 to TRBJ2-1; TRBD2 matches at 8 bases. The junction had 6 bases not matched to a gene; V was cut back by 0 bases and J by 1 base. CDR1 is SGDLS and CDR2 is YYNGEE in the germline V gene. The CDR3 loop spans 17 amino acids.

In this sample, this clonotype turned up a few times. This chain links TRBV5-1 with TRBJ2-2; the D call may be TRBD1 or TRBD2 (6 bases each). Germline V lookup: CDR1 SGHRS, CDR2 YFSETQ. The length of the CDR3 is 18 residues. Trimming took 2 bases from V and 1 from J, leaving 18 bases between them. For the CDR3, the DNA is TGCGCCAGCAGCTTAAGCCCGACAGGAGGGAGGAACACCGGGGAGCTGTTTTTT. This sequence encodes CASSLSPTGGRNTGELFF.

The CDR3 coding sequence is TGCAGTGTTTTTACCGCCGGGCGACATGAGCAGTTCTTC. Amino acids: CSVFTAGRHEQFF. J is TRBJ2-1 and V is TRBV20-1; D is uncertain. There are 13 residues in the CDR3. Trimming left V 7 bases short and J 8 bases short, with 18 bases between. The germline gives CDR1 DFQATT, CDR2 SNEGSKA (reference sequence).

The chain carries TRBV7-2 and TRBJ1-5; D not certain. CDR3 length: 16 residues. Looked up from germline, CDR1 is SGHTA and CDR2 is FQGNSA. V was pared by 1 base and J by 2 bases, with 12 bases between. This CDR3 reads CASSLGVDGRNQPQHF. CDR3 nucleotides: TGTGCCAGCAGCTTAGGGGTGGATGGACGCAATCAGCCCCAGCATTTT.

The chain is built from TRBV4-1 and TRBJ2-2; D is unresolved. Germline CDR1 is MGHRA and CDR2 is YSYEKL. Between the trimmed V and J ends, which lost 7 bases and 6 bases, there was a span of 9 bases. This CDR3 comprises 12 residues. The chain's CDR3 is CASKADPGELFF. DNA for the CDR3: TGCGCCAGCAAGGCAGACCCCGGGGAGCTGTTTTTT.

Points on this clonotype: An end of the junction differs from the germline gene, which may be a read error. CDR3 sequence reads: CACSELGRGETEAFF. The CDR3, as DNA: TGTGCCTGCAGTGAATTGGGCAGGGGGGAGACTGAAGCTTTCTTT. This chain links TRBV25-1 with TRBJ1-1, with 7 bases aligning to TRBD1. Germline-derived CDR1 and CDR2 are MGHDK and SYGVNS. The CDR3 extends over 15 amino acids.